Each of the 30 T cell receptor beta chains below was sequenced from the same sample in a study of T cell responses to AZD1222 COVID-19 vaccine. TCRdb's copy holds only in-frame clones and misses some; the assay was immunoSEQ multiplex PCR. The sample shows 100,000 to 150,000 clones, roughly 84% of them seen only once. Sequenced here: peripheral blood, sampled 28 days after the second AZD1222 dose. Receptors originate from an adult who received the AZD1222 COVID-19 vaccine.

The chain joins TRBV4-3 to TRBJ2-7; D unresolved. V lost 0 bases and J lost 3, with 12 bases in between. The germline V gene has CDR1 LGHNA and CDR2 YSLEER. The CDR3 is 15 amino acids. CDR3 loop: CASSQESDTLYEQYF. CDR3 DNA sequence: TGCGCCAGCAGCCAAGAATCAGATACTCTCTACGAGCAGTACTTC.

The V and J genes are TRBV19 and TRBJ2-7, with a possible D match to TRBD1 (5 bases). Trimming stripped 3 bases from V and 3 bases from J, with 12 bases between. CDR3 length: 14 amino acids. CDR1 and CDR2 from the germline V gene are LNHDA and SQIVND (reference sequence). CDR3 sequence reads: CASSIGPGNYEQYF. The DNA of the CDR3 is TGTGCCAGTAGTATTGGCCCAGGGAACTACGAGCAGTACTTC.

The V gene is TRBV6-2 or TRBV6-3, the J gene TRBJ2-5; D might be TRBD1 (6 bases). The CDR3 extends over 16 amino acids. Germline CDR1 and CDR2: MNHEY and SVGEGT. V shed 5 bases and J shed 2 bases, with 18 bases lying between them. CDR3 amino acids: CASSLARTDRQETQYF. CDR3 coding DNA: TGTGCCAGCAGTCTAGCCCGGACAGATCGGCAAGAGACCCAGTACTTC.

This clone was seen only a few times. This chain links TRBV7-6 with TRBJ1-6; no firm D call. Trimming shortened V by 1 base and J by 10 bases, and 17 bases separated the two germline ends. CDR1 is SGHVS and CDR2 is FNYEAQ in the germline V gene. The CDR3 sequence is 16 residues long. In nucleotides, the CDR3 is TGTGCCAGCAGCTTAGGCTCGACCTCACCCGGATCACCCCTCCACTTT. This encodes CASSLGSTSPGSPLHF.

This chain joins TRBV5-8 and TRBJ1-6; 10 nucleotides match TRBD1. CDR3 length: 15 residues. In germline, CDR1 is SGHTS, CDR2 YDEGEE. The V gene end was trimmed by 5 bases and the J gene end by 2 bases; junction bases not matched to a gene: 1. The CDR3 sequence: CASRTGGTYNSPLHF. The CDR3 region has the DNA TGTGCCAGCAGGACAGGGGGCACCTATAATTCACCCCTCCACTTT.

This chain uses TRBV2 with TRBJ1-1, with D maybe TRBD1 (6 bases). Between the trimmed V and J ends, which lost 8 bases and 1 base, there was a span of 11 bases. This CDR3 has 13 residues. Germline V CDR1 and CDR2: SNHLY, FYNNEI. As DNA, the CDR3 is TGTGCCAGCGCGGGACAATGGAACACTGAAGCTTTCTTT. Its translation is CASAGQWNTEAFF.

The chain recombines TRBV9 with TRBJ2-5; D is unclear. Germline CDR1 and CDR2: SGDLS and YYNGEE. Trimming took 10 bases from V and 4 from J, leaving 26 bases between them. The CDR3 covers 16 residues. The CDR3 spells CASSVLGNSLRETQYF. The CDR3 coding sequence is TGTGCCTCAAGCGTTTTGGGGAACTCCCTTAGAGAGACCCAGTACTTC. Full variable domain (outside the CDR3, taken from reference TRBV9 and TRBJ2-5): DSGVTQTPKHLITATGQRVTLRCSPRSGDLSVYWYQQSLDQGLQFLIQYYNGEERAKGNILERFSAQQFPDLHSELNLSSLELGDSALYFCASSVLGNSLRETQYFGPGTRLLVL.

V is TRBV3-1 (or the pseudogene TRBV3-2) and J is TRBJ2-7; 7 bases are a match to TRBD1. The germline CDR1 and CDR2 sequences are LGHDT and YNNKEL (reference sequence). The CDR3 extends over 15 amino acids. V was pared by 6 bases and J by 1 base, with 9 bases of the junction left unmatched. CDR3 sequence: CASSNPYRGSYEQYF. CDR3 nucleotide sequence: TGTGCCAGCAGTAACCCGTACAGGGGATCCTACGAGCAGTACTTC.

The rearrangement joins TRBV7-9 to TRBJ2-2; D is possibly TRBD1 or TRBD2 (5 bases each). The CDR3 has 15 residues. The germline V gene has CDR1 SEHNR and CDR2 FQNEAQ (reference sequence). With 10 bases removed from V and 3 bases from J, the gap between germline ends came to 18 bases. Here the CDR3 DNA reads TGTGCCATCCCGATGGGACGGCAGGACACCGGGGAGCTGTTTTTT. It specifies CAIPMGRQDTGELFF.

This chain uses TRBV7-8 with TRBJ2-7; TRBD2 agrees at 7 bases. Germline V gene data show CDR1 as SGHVS and CDR2 as FQNEAQ. CDR3 size: 13 residues. After removal of 5 bases from V and 4 bases from J, the junction contained 5 bases not matched to a gene. CDR3 sequence reads: CASSEGLWYEQYF. CDR3 in DNA: TGTGCCAGCAGCGAGGGACTATGGTACGAGCAGTACTTC.

The chain has TRBV4-3 and TRBJ2-3, with D perhaps matching TRBD2 (6 bases). The germline V gene encodes CDR1 LGHNA and CDR2 YSLEER. The CDR3 extends over 18 amino acids. V lost 4 bases, J lost 0 bases, and 20 bases lay in between. This chain's CDR3 is CASSPRLAVMSSTDTQYF. CDR3 DNA: TGCGCCAGCAGCCCCCGGTTAGCGGTGATGTCTAGCACAGATACGCAGTATTTT.

This chain uses TRBV5-1 with TRBJ1-3; D gene ambiguous. Germline-derived CDR1 and CDR2 are SGHRS and YFSETQ. V was shortened by 3 bases and J by 2 bases, with 6 bases between the two germline ends. CDR3 size: 13 residues. The CDR3 coding sequence is TGCGCCAGCAGCTCGGAGGCTGGAAACACCATATATTTT. This translates into CASSSEAGNTIYF.

This clone turned up a few times. Here the CDR3 reads CASSSTQVLTGYGYTF. The CDR3 DNA reads TGTGCCAGTAGTTCCACCCAAGTCCTGACTGGATATGGCTACACCTTC. This rearrangement joins TRBV19 to TRBJ1-2, with D uncertain. CDR1 is LNHDA, CDR2 SQIVND, per germline (reference sequence). The CDR3 has 16 amino acids. V lost 5 bases and J lost 5, with 21 bases in between.

The rearrangement joins TRBV28 to TRBJ1-3; D is perhaps TRBD1 (6 bases). Trimming took off 3 bases at V and 2 bases at J, with 14 bases between the two ends. The CDR3 runs to 16 residues. The germline CDR1 and CDR2 sequences are MDHEN and SYDVKM. The CDR3 reads CASSLGGHLTGNTIYF. CDR3 in DNA: TGTGCCAGCAGTTTGGGGGGGCATTTGACTGGAAACACCATATATTTT.

The rearrangement links TRBV10-3 to TRBJ1-2, with a possible D match to TRBD1 (5 bases). CDR1 is ENHRY and CDR2 is SYGVKD in the germline V gene. Trimming removed 2 bases at V and 8 bases at J, with 12 bases between. This CDR3 has 13 amino acids. In nucleotides, the CDR3 is TGTGCCATCAGTGAGGGGGGGATTGGGGGCTACACCTTC. Amino acids: CAISEGGIGGYTF.

This chain joins TRBV7-2 and TRBJ1-3, with D uncertain. There are 13 residues in the CDR3. The V end was cut by 6 bases, the J end by 2 bases, with 8 bases between. Per germline, CDR1 SGHTA and CDR2 FQGNSA. CDR3 sequence (DNA): TGTGCCAGCAGGCGGGCAGCTGGAAACACCATATATTTT. Protein product: CASRRAAGNTIYF.

This rearrangement joins TRBV6-6 to TRBJ1-2, with 8 bases lining up with TRBD1. Germline V gives CDR1 MNHNY, CDR2 SVGAGI (reference sequence). After removal of 5 bases from V and 5 bases from J, the junction contained 10 bases not matched to a gene. The CDR3 length is 15 residues. The CDR3 DNA reads TGTGCCAGCAGTCCAGATGGACAGGGACCGTATGGCTACACCTTC. Its translation is CASSPDGQGPYGYTF.

The chain couples TRBV5-6 to TRBJ2-3; D is possibly TRBD1 (6 bases). Germline CDR1 is SGHDT and CDR2 is YYEEEE. This CDR3 contains 16 residues. V was pared by 1 base and J by 2 bases, with 14 bases between. The CDR3 DNA reads TGTGCCAGCAGCTTGTTGGGGGCAGGGTCCACAGATACGCAGTATTTT. This sequence encodes CASSLLGAGSTDTQYF.

This chain connects TRBV6-5 to TRBJ1-1; D gene uncertain. CDR1 and CDR2 from the germline V gene are MNHEY and SVGAGI. CDR3 length: 15 amino acids. The V end was cut by 2 bases, the J end by 0 bases, with 10 bases between. CDR3 in amino acids: CASSYQPFMNTEAFF. In nucleotides, the CDR3 is TGTGCCAGCAGTTACCAGCCCTTCATGAACACTGAAGCTTTCTTT.

V is TRBV7-9 and J is TRBJ1-1; maybe TRBD1 (5 bases). Trimming shortened V by 6 bases and J by 6 bases, and 20 bases separated the two germline ends. The germline V gene encodes CDR1 SEHNR and CDR2 FQNEAQ (reference sequence). CDR3 length equals 15 residues. The CDR3 loop is CASRHPIRGDAEAFF. CDR3 nucleotides: TGTGCCAGCAGACACCCCATCCGGGGGGACGCTGAAGCTTTCTTT. Combining the CDR3 with reference TRBV7-9 and TRBJ1-1 gives the whole variable domain DTGVSQNPRHKITKRGQNVTFRCDPISEHNRLYWYRQTLGQGPEFLTYFQNEAQLEKSRLLSDRFSAERPKGSFSTLEIQRTEQGDSAMYLCASRHPIRGDAEAFFGQGTRLTVV.

This clone appeared a single time. The chain has TRBV19 and TRBJ2-2, with 7 bases aligning to TRBD1. The CDR3 covers 18 residues. The junction had 15 bases not matched to a gene; V was cut back by 3 bases and J by 5 bases. From germline, CDR1 is LNHDA and CDR2 SQIVND (reference sequence). The CDR3 sequence: CASSISPRQGRGTGELFF. The CDR3 DNA is TGTGCCAGTAGTATCTCGCCCCGACAGGGTAGAGGGACCGGGGAGCTGTTTTTT.

This clone was seen just once. The chain uses TRBV6-5 and TRBJ1-2; 9 bases line up with TRBD1. Germline values: CDR1 MNHEY, CDR2 SVGAGI. J lost 4 bases, V lost 7 bases, and 10 bases had no gene match. The CDR3 contains 15 residues. The CDR3 region is CASTNGDRVTYGYTF. In DNA, the CDR3 is TGTGCCAGCACTAACGGGGACAGGGTAACCTATGGCTACACCTTC.

The V gene is TRBV7-9, the J gene TRBJ2-3, with 8 bases aligning to TRBD2. CDR3 length: 19 amino acids. V shed 4 bases and J 2 bases; nucleotides not matched to a gene: 17. CDR1 SEHNR and CDR2 FQNEAQ come from the germline V gene (reference sequence). The CDR3 region is CASSWAPLSGVRYTDTQYF. The CDR3 nucleotides read TGTGCCAGCAGCTGGGCCCCTCTTAGCGGGGTGAGATACACAGATACGCAGTATTTT.

V gene TRBV6-4 combines with J gene TRBJ2-3; D gene uncertain. V was clipped by 11 bases and J by 5 bases, with 17 bases between them. CDR3 length: 13 residues. Germline V CDR1 and CDR2: MRHNA, SNTAGT. The CDR3 bases are TGTGCCCGCCTAAGGGCAGTAGGAGATACGCAGTATTTT. Translated: CARLRAVGDTQYF.

The genes are TRBV11-2 and TRBJ1-1; 9 nucleotides align to TRBD1. Per the germline V gene, CDR1 is SGHAT and CDR2 is FQNNGV. Unmatched junction bases numbered 13, after V lost 5 bases and J lost 3 bases. CDR3 length: 17 amino acids. In DNA, the CDR3 is TGTGCCAGCAGCAGACGTACAGGGGGCGCAGCTGACACTGAAGCTTTCTTT. Amino acids: CASSRRTGGAADTEAFF.

This clone was counted once. The gene calls are TRBV6-7 and TRBJ1-5; possibly TRBD1 for D (6 bases). TRBV6-7 is placed among ORFs of uncertain function. Trimming cost V 7 bases and J 5 bases, with 18 bases left between them. The CDR3 spans 15 residues. CDR3 amino acids: CASTGRGDSYQPQHF. The CDR3 DNA follows: TGTGCCAGCACCGGGAGGGGGGACTCGTATCAGCCCCAGCATTTT.

Comments on this clone: Other DNA sequences of this sample code for an identical CDR3. DNA for the CDR3: TGCGCCAGCAGCCAAGAAGTGGTTAGGTATGGCTACACCTTC. It is translated as CASSQEVVRYGYTF. The rearrangement joins TRBV4-3 to TRBJ1-2; D gene uncertain. This CDR3 contains 14 residues. V lost 0 bases, J lost 5 bases, and 10 bases lay in between. CDR1 and CDR2 from the germline V gene are LGHNA and YSLEER.

This chain connects TRBV7-3 to TRBJ1-1; 9 positions match TRBD1. The CDR3 totals 14 residues. Trimming took 5 bases from V and 2 from J; bases not matched to a gene: 3. CDR1 SGHTA and CDR2 FQGTGA come from the germline V gene. The CDR3 DNA reads as TGTGCCAGCAGCCCGACAGGGGGAAACACTGAAGCTTTCTTT. It yields the protein CASSPTGGNTEAFF.

The chain joins TRBV5-5 to TRBJ2-1; the D gene is possibly TRBD2 (7 bases). The CDR3 extends over 16 amino acids. Per germline, CDR1 SGHKS and CDR2 YYEKEE (reference sequence). The ends were cut back, 4 bases at V and 8 bases at J, with 22 bases in the middle. The CDR3 loop reads CASSPARGGVRDEQFF. The CDR3 nucleotides are TGTGCCAGCAGCCCTGCGAGGGGGGGCGTCCGAGATGAGCAGTTCTTC. The variable domain in full, completed from reference TRBV5-5 and TRBJ2-1, reads DAGVTQSPTHLIKTRGQQVTLRCSPISGHKSVSWYQQVLGQGPQFIFQYYEKEERGRGNFPDRFSARQFPNYSSELNVNALLLGDSALYLCASSPARGGVRDEQFFGPGTRLTVL.

The DNA of the CDR3 is TGTGCCAGCAGCTTTAGCGGGGGTGGAGGGACCAACAGCCAAGAGACCCAGTACTTC. This sequence encodes CASSFSGGGGTNSQETQYF. The J gene is TRBJ2-5, the V gene TRBV9; 9 nucleotides line up with TRBD2. J lost 1 base, V lost 4 bases, and 17 bases had no gene match. The CDR3 extends over 19 amino acids. Germline lookup yields CDR1 SGDLS and CDR2 YYNGEE.